Presented here are 20 T cell receptor beta chains from one specimen sequenced in a study of spatial heterogeneity in lung cancer. Time point here: sample taken at primary tumor resection. TCRdb ran MiXCR on the 5' RACE reads and lists one entry per CDR3 protein. The repertoire includes approximately 3,300 distinct CDR3 sequences, more than 3% of them detected once, and 15% to 20% sits in the top ten. The source material was lung tissue, sampled at surgery. Receptors originate from a human donor with early-stage non-small cell lung cancer.

This clonotype has a count of ten or more. This beta chain is off target for a library built for alpha chains, so its abundance means little. The CDR3 loop is CASSLSGGGAWEKLFF. CDR3 coding DNA: TGTGCCAGCAGCTTAAGCGGGGGAGGGGCGTGGGAAAAACTGTTTTTT. The rearrangement joins TRBV7-2 to TRBJ1-4; tentatively, D is TRBD1 (5 bases). The CDR3 is 16 residues long. Germline V gene data show CDR1 as SGHTA and CDR2 as FQGNSA. V lost 2 bases and J lost 8, with 18 bases in between.

This clonotype is classed as medium-sized. This beta chain turned up in a library designed for alpha chains; as an off-target read, its abundance says little. This chain uses TRBV5-5 with TRBJ1-5, with D unresolved. V lost 1 base and J 2 bases, leaving 7 bases between the germline ends. CDR3 length: 14 amino acids. The germline V gene has CDR1 SGHKS and CDR2 YYEKEE (reference sequence). CDR3 protein: CASSLMWGNQPQHF. Here the CDR3 DNA reads TGTGCCAGCAGCTTGATGTGGGGCAATCAGCCCCAGCATTTT.

By proportion, this clonotype is medium-sized. This beta chain is off target for a library built for alpha chains, so its abundance means little. The rearrangement joins TRBV2 to TRBJ2-1; maybe TRBD1 (6 bases). Trimming removed 2 bases from V and 7 bases from J, with 9 bases in between. CDR1 and CDR2 (germline): SNHLY, FYNNEI. CDR3 length: 13 amino acids. The CDR3 DNA follows: TGTGCCAGCAGTGAATCTAGGGGGAATGAGCAGTTCTTC. This sequence encodes CASSESRGNEQFF.

At least ten counts were recorded for this clonotype. Germline is not matched at one junction end, which may reflect a read error. This beta chain turned up in a library designed for alpha chains; as an off-target read, its abundance says little. This chain uses TRBV16 with TRBJ2-7, with a weak D call TRBD1 (6 bases). Looked up from germline, CDR1 is KGHSY and CDR2 is FQNENV. The CDR3 totals 14 residues. The CDR3 nucleotides are TGTGTCAGCAGCCAATCCGCCAGGGGCTACGAGCAGTACTTC. This encodes CVSSQSARGYEQYF.

Regarding this clonotype: This beta chain is an off-target read within a library intended for alpha chains, so its frequency means little. The CDR3 is CASSFSSETGTYEQYF. The CDR3 region has the DNA TGTGCCAGCAGTTTTTCCAGTGAGACAGGGACCTACGAGCAGTACTTC. The chain employs TRBV28 and TRBJ2-7, with 7 bases aligning to TRBD1. CDR3 length: 16 residues. Germline trimming cut 3 bases from V and 2 bases from J; bases unmatched to any gene: 10. Germline lookup yields CDR1 MDHEN and CDR2 SYDVKM.

In its sample, this clonotype is medium-sized. With the library built for alpha chains, this beta chain is off target and its frequency is not meaningful. This chain joins TRBV20-1 and TRBJ2-1; D is unclear. The CDR3 covers 15 residues. V lost 1 base and J lost 5, with 15 bases in between. Germline-derived CDR1 and CDR2 are DFQATT and SNEGSKA (reference sequence). DNA for the CDR3: TGCAGTGCTAGAGTGCCTACGGTGCCCGACAATGAGCAGTTCTTC. This translates into CSARVPTVPDNEQFF.

This clonotype came up many times. A library made for alpha chains picked up this beta chain off target, so its size means little. This chain links TRBV5-1 with TRBJ1-2, with D possibly being TRBD1 (6 bases). The CDR3 is 16 amino acids. CDR1 and CDR2 (germline): SGHRS, YFSETQ. V lost 0 bases, J lost 8 bases, and 20 bases lay in between. This CDR3 is CASSLASTAQGRGYTF. In DNA, the CDR3 is TGCGCCAGCAGCTTGGCCTCGACAGCGCAGGGGCGCGGCTACACCTTC. The entire variable domain, with the rest obtained from reference TRBV5-1 and TRBJ1-2, is as follows: KAGVTQTPRYLIKTRGQQVTLSCSPISGHRSVSWYQQTPGQGLQFLFEYFSETQRNKGNFPGRFSGRQFSNSRSEMNVSTLELGDSALYLCASSLASTAQGRGYTFGSGTRLTVV.

This clonotype is categorized as medium-sized. This beta chain represents an off-target read in a library built for alpha chains; its size is of limited meaning. V is TRBV12-3 or TRBV12-4 and J is TRBJ2-5, with 10 bases identical to TRBD2. Trimming cost V 4 bases and J 1 base; bases outside gene matches: 12. The CDR3 length is 18 residues. CDR3 loop: CASSSGLAGASRQETQYF. The CDR3 DNA follows: TGTGCCAGCAGTTCAGGGCTAGCGGGGGCCTCCCGCCAAGAGACCCAGTACTTC.

By frequency in the sample, this clonotype is medium-sized (0.01 to 0.1%). This beta chain is a stray sequence in a library constructed for alpha chains; its clone size is not meaningful. This sequence joins TRBV19 and TRBJ1-5; TRBD1 aligns across 10 bases. The V segment lost 10 bases and the J segment 6 bases; nucleotides outside the gene matches: 6. The germline V gene has CDR1 LNHDA and CDR2 SQIVND (reference sequence). The CDR3 runs 13 residues. The CDR3 bases are TGTGCCACTTCGGACAGGGGGAGTCAGCCCCAGCATTTT. It encodes CATSDRGSQPQHF.

In this sample, this clonotype turned up a few times. A library prepared for alpha chains yielded this beta chain as an off-target read; its size is of little meaning. V and J are TRBV7-2 and TRBJ1-1; TRBD1 might be the D (6 bases). CDR3 length: 14 amino acids. Trimming shortened V by 2 bases and J by 8 bases, and 15 bases separated the two germline ends. Looked up from germline, CDR1 is SGHTA and CDR2 is FQGNSA. The CDR3, as DNA: TGTGCCAGCAGCTTAAGAGGATGGACAGAAGAAGCTTTCTTT. It translates to CASSLRGWTEEAFF.

This clonotype counts as medium-sized (0.01 to 0.1%). The library was prepared for alpha chains; this beta chain is a stray read, so its frequency means little. The chain couples TRBV7-9 to TRBJ2-7; 9 nucleotides align to TRBD1. Losses at the gene ends were 4 bases for V and 5 bases for J; bases not matched to a gene: 9. The CDR3 has 15 residues. The germline V gene encodes CDR1 SEHNR and CDR2 FQNEAQ (reference sequence). CDR3 sequence: CASSSPRDRVNEQYF. CDR3 coding DNA: TGTGCCAGCAGCTCGCCCCGGGACAGGGTCAACGAGCAGTACTTC.

Sample share makes this clonotype medium-sized (0.01 to 0.1%). Since it is a stray read in a library aimed at alpha chains, this beta chain has a size that is not meaningful. The V call is TRBV2, the J call TRBJ2-1; D is unresolved. Germline V CDR1 and CDR2: SNHLY, FYNNEI. The CDR3 extends over 18 amino acids. The V and J ends lost 5 bases and 4 bases respectively, with 24 bases between them. As DNA, the CDR3 is TGTGCCAGCAGTTTTAAAACTTTTGGAGTAATAGGTTACAATGAGCAGTTCTTC. Amino acid sequence: CASSFKTFGVIGYNEQFF.

By share, this clonotype counts as medium-sized. Little can be read into the size of this beta chain, an off-target read in a library designed for alpha chains. The chain couples TRBV2 to TRBJ2-1; possibly TRBD1 for D (5 bases). The CDR3 totals 14 residues. V was shortened by 3 bases and J by 12 bases, with 18 bases between the two germline ends. The germline gives CDR1 SNHLY, CDR2 FYNNEI. CDR3 coding DNA: TGTGCCAGCAGTGAGCTCGATGACAGCCGGATGCAGTTCTTC. It codes for CASSELDDSRMQFF.

This clonotype was recorded at least ten times. Within a library made for alpha chains, this beta chain is off target, and its count is uninformative. The chain combines TRBV28 with TRBJ1-5; tentatively, D is TRBD1 (6 bases). The CDR3 has 14 residues. The V and J ends lost 10 bases and 4 bases respectively, with 17 bases between them. Germline V gene sequence: CDR1 MDHEN, CDR2 SYDVKM. DNA of the CDR3: TGTGCCACGTTGGAAGGGACACCTAATCAGCCCCAGCATTTT. Its protein product is CATLEGTPNQPQHF.

Within the sample, this clonotype is medium-sized (0.01 to 0.1%). The library was built for alpha chains, so this beta chain is an off-target read and its size means little. The genes are TRBV6-1 and TRBJ1-2; 8 bases align to TRBD1. Germline CDR1 MNHNS, CDR2 SASEGT. V gave up 5 bases and J gave up 2 bases; unmatched junction bases: 4. CDR3 size: 14 residues. The CDR3 sequence is CASSSRTGNYGYTF. CDR3 nucleotides: TGTGCCAGCAGTTCCCGGACAGGGAACTATGGCTACACCTTC.

This clonotype was seen many times. Since the library was made to target alpha chains, this beta chain is a stray read and its abundance is not meaningful. The genes are TRBV6-6 and TRBJ2-2, with 8 bases fitting TRBD2. CDR3 length: 15 residues. Germline-derived CDR1 and CDR2 are MNHNY and SVGAGI (reference sequence). V shed 7 bases and J 6 bases; nucleotides not matched to a gene: 10. DNA for the CDR3: TGTGCCAGCACTCCGGCGGGGGGACCAGCCGGGGAGCTGTTTTTT. It is translated as CASTPAGGPAGELFF.

Worth noting for this clonotype: This beta chain appears as a stray read in a library generated for alpha chains; its size is not informative. CDR3 protein: CASSRDPGTEAFF. The DNA of the CDR3 is TGTGCCAGCAGCCGGGACCCGGGTACTGAAGCTTTCTTT. The chain uses TRBV14 and TRBJ1-1, with D maybe TRBD1 (5 bases). This CDR3 contains 13 residues. The V and J ends lost 4 bases and 5 bases respectively, with 11 bases between them. Germline CDR1 SGHDN, CDR2 FVKESK.

By frequency in the sample, this clonotype is medium-sized. This beta chain is off target for a library built for alpha chains, so its abundance means little. The chain carries TRBV5-1 and TRBJ2-4, with 14 bases that match TRBD2. Germline assignment: CDR1 SGHRS and CDR2 YFSETQ. The CDR3 length is 14 residues. Losses at the gene ends were 3 bases for V and 9 bases for J; bases not matched to a gene: 2. DNA of the CDR3: TGCGCCAGCAGCTATGGGACTAGCGGGGGCATTCAGTACTTC. Residues: CASSYGTSGGIQYF. Combining the CDR3 with reference TRBV5-1 and TRBJ2-4 gives the whole variable domain KAGVTQTPRYLIKTRGQQVTLSCSPISGHRSVSWYQQTPGQGLQFLFEYFSETQRNKGNFPGRFSGRQFSNSRSEMNVSTLELGDSALYLCASSYGTSGGIQYFGAGTRLSVL.

Sample share makes this clonotype medium-sized. This beta chain was picked up by a library intended for alpha chains and is off target, so its count carries little meaning. V gene TRBV20-1 combines with J gene TRBJ1-6, with 9 bases that match TRBD1. CDR1 is DFQATT and CDR2 is SNEGSKA in the germline V gene (reference sequence). The CDR3 has 14 residues. Losses at the gene ends were 3 bases for V and 7 bases for J; bases not matched to a gene: 4. This CDR3 is CSARTGTGNSPLHF. The CDR3 region has the DNA TGCAGTGCTAGGACTGGGACAGGGAATTCACCCCTCCACTTT.

In regard to this clonotype: This beta chain is an unintended read in a library built for alpha chains; its size means little. V and J are TRBV3-1 and TRBJ2-3; TRBD1 matches at 7 bases. This CDR3 has 15 residues. Germline V gene sequence: CDR1 LGHDT, CDR2 YNNKEL (reference sequence). V shed 1 base, J shed 5 bases, and the junction held 6 bases outside the gene matches. The CDR3 loop is CASSQAGRDRDTQYF. The CDR3 region has the DNA TGTGCCAGCAGCCAAGCTGGCCGGGACAGAGATACGCAGTATTTT.